The entry below gives a single T cell receptor (beta chain) sequence along with its context. Its antigen specificity is not known. No much larger clonotype is one base removed from it; base qualities were not supplied. Stable Graves' hyperthyroidism was defined as no progression to ophthalmopathy during 18 months of follow-up. Hyperthyroidism patients were newly diagnosed, with disease duration under 2 months, and aged 18 to 65 years. Patients with uncontrolled infections, other autoimmune diseases, pregnancy or lactation were excluded. Diagnoses were based on clinical symptoms, serum thyroxine and TRAb, thyroid ultrasound and orbital computed tomography. Total RNA was extracted using Trizol reagent, and RNA quality was assessed on an Agilent 2100 Bioanalyzer. The TCR beta CDR3 regions were amplified from the RNA transcripts. The TCR CDR3 was subjected to a first round of RT-PCR using the HTBI primer set and the Qiagen OneStep RT-PCR kit. The libraries were constructed in a second round of multiplex PCR and then size-selected and purified. The libraries were sequenced on an Illumina HiSeq2000 using paired-end 100 bp reads. The original pipeline was this. SOAPnuke was used to process the raw data, removing reads that contained adapters or uncalled bases, had a mean Phred below 15, or lacked an exact match to the constant primer or identifier. High-quality paired reads were merged using COPE v1.2.5, and each unique nucleotide sequence was defined as a clonotype. MiTCR v1.1 was used to align clonotypes to the IMGT TRBV, TRBD and TRBJ reference segments. Only V-J combinations with frequency above 0.0001, covering 99% to 99.2% of repertoires, were analysed. The TCS score was defined as the ratio of F50 (clonal expansion) to E x V (chaos), calculated using BLOSUM62-based TCRdist between CDR3 peptides within each V-J. Welch's t-statistics and random forest reduced 500 to 550 V-J features to about 12, which were used in a naive Bayes classifier (R e1071). The Morisita-Horn index was used to measure how similar the thyroid and blood repertoires were. Starting from the raw public reads, TCRdb applied fastp trimming at Q25, assembled clones with MiXCR and retained in-frame beta chains. Each entry is one CDR3 protein sequence, shown with its most common DNA and genes. TCRdb, rather than the study authors, made the V and J calls. The sample table holds roughly 570,000 distinct CDR3 sequences, of which about 45% were seen once. The leading ten clones occupy approximately 8.4% of the sample.

The entry originates in a study of T cells in Graves' hyperthyroidism and ophthalmopathy (dated by TCRdb to about 2019). Regarding the study in general: To identify TCR V-J signatures that set the groups apart, the researchers used a discovery cohort of about a hundred patients, made up of approximately 43 with Graves' ophthalmopathy and about 60 with stable Graves' hyperthyroidism. Prospective prediction of ophthalmopathy was tested in an independent validation cohort consisting of fewer than 20 hyperthyroidism patients and 17 patients who later progressed to ophthalmopathy. The 90 or so discovery patients were randomly split 7:3 into training and test sets. In about 6 Graves' hyperthyroidism patients, the study also compared T-cell repertoires from thyroid tissue with T-cell repertoires from blood. Once sampling was done, hyperthyroidism patients were given methimazole at a starting dose of 30 mg daily, whereas ophthalmopathy patients were given high-dose intravenous methylprednisolone. According to the paper, TCR Vbeta CDR3 sequencing was carried out on around 140 peripheral blood samples, which came from approximately 43 ophthalmopathy, roughly 75 hyperthyroidism and roughly 17 progressor patients. Here is what the overall study found, with its caveats: Blood samples also contained most of the expanded thyroid clonotypes (frequency above 0.001), which suggests that blood repertoires may reflect thyroid immune responses. No statistical method was used to fix the sample size in advance, and group allocation was not hidden from the investigators. In validation, the model predicted progression to ophthalmopathy with roughly 70% sensitivity and around 72% specificity, a median of roughly seven months before onset. A 13 V-J signature model separated ophthalmopathy from stable hyperthyroidism, with 87.88% sensitivity and just under 84% specificity in cross-validation and 80%/75% in testing.

Based on the germline V gene, the CDR1 and CDR2 sequences are ENHRY and SYGVKD. Taken from cysteine to phenylalanine, the CDR3 has 16 residues. CDR3 DNA only is kept here, 48 bases in frame from base 1. V lost 5 bases and J lost 5 bases; the stretch between them is 18 bases long. The receptor's source is a woman aged 18-29 years with Graves' hyperthyroidism. The chain was built from TRBV10-3 and TRBJ2-2; the D gene cannot be resolved reliably. Sequencing was done on a sample of peripheral blood or thyroid tissue (not recorded which). The DNA reads TGTGCCATCAGTTGCCCGTTCCCTATGGCTACCGGGGAGCTGTTTTTT. Its protein is CAISCPFPMATGELFF.